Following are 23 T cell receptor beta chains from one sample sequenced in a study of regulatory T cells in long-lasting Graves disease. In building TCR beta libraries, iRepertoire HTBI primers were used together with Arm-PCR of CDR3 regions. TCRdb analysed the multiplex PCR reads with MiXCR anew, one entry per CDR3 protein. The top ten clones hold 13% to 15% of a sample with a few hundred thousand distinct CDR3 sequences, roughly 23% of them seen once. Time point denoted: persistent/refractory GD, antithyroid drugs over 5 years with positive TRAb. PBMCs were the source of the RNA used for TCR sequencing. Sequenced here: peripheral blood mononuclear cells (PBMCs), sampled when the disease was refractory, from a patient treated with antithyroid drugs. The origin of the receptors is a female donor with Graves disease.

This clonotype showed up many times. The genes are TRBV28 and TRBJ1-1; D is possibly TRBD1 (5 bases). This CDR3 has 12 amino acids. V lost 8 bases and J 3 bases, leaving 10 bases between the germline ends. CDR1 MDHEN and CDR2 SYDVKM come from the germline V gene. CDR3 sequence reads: CASGSRDTEAFF. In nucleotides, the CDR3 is TGTGCCAGCGGCAGCAGGGACACTGAAGCTTTCTTT.

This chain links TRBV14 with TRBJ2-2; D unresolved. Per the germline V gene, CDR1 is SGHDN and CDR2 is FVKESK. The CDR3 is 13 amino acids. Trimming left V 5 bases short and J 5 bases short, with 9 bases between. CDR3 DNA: TGTGCCAGCAGCAAACAGCCTACCGGGGAGCTGTTTTTT. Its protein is CASSKQPTGELFF. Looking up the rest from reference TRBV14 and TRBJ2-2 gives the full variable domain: EAGVTQFPSHSVIEKGQTVTLRCDPISGHDNLYWYRRVMGKEIKFLLHFVKESKQDESGMPNNRFLAERTGGTYSTLKVQPAELEDSGVYFCASSKQPTGELFFGEGSRLTVL.

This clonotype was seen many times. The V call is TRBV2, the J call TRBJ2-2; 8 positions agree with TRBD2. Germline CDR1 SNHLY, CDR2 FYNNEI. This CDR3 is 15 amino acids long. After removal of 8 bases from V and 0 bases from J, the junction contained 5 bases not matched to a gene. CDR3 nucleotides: TGTGCCAGCGGACGGACTAGCTCGAACACCGGGGAGCTGTTTTTT. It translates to CASGRTSSNTGELFF.

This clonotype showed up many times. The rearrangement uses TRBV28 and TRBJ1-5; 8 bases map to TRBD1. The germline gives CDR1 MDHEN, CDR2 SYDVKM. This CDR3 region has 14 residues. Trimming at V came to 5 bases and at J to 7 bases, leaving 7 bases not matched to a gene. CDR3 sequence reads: CASSPTGEIQPQHF. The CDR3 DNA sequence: TGTGCCAGCAGTCCGACAGGGGAGATACAGCCCCAGCATTTT. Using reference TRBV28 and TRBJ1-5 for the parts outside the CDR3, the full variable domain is DVKVTQSSRYLVKRTGEKVFLECVQDMDHENMFWYRQDPGLGLRLIYFSYDVKMKEKGDIPEGYSVSREKKERFSLILESASTNQTSMYLCASSPTGEIQPQHFGDGTRLSIL.

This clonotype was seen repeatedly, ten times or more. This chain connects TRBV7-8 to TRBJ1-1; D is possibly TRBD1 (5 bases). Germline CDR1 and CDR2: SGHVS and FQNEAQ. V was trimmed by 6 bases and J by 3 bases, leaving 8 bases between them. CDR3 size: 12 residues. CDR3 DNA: TGTGCCAGCAGTCCCAGGGACACTGAAGCTTTCTTT. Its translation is CASSPRDTEAFF.

DNA of the CDR3: TGTGCCAGCAGCTTAGGATCGGTTCCTAGCAATCAGCCCCAGCATTTT. Residues: CASSLGSVPSNQPQHF. V is TRBV7-9 and J is TRBJ1-5; D uncertain. Between the trimmed V and J ends, which lost 1 base and 0 bases, there was a span of 10 bases. Germline lookup yields CDR1 SEHNR and CDR2 FQNEAQ (reference sequence). The CDR3 has 16 amino acids.

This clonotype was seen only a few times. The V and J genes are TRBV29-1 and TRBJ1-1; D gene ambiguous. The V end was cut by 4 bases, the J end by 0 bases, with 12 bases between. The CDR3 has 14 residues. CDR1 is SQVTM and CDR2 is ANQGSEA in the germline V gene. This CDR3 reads CSVVPQAMNTEAFF. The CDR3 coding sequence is TGCAGCGTTGTCCCCCAGGCAATGAACACTGAAGCTTTCTTT.

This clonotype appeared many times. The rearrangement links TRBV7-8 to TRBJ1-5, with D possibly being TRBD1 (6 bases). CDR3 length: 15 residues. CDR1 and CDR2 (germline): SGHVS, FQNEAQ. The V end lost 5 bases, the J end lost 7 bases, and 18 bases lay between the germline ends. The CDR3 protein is CASSQYRERRQPQHF. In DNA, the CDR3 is TGTGCCAGCAGCCAATACAGGGAGAGGAGGCAGCCCCAGCATTTT.

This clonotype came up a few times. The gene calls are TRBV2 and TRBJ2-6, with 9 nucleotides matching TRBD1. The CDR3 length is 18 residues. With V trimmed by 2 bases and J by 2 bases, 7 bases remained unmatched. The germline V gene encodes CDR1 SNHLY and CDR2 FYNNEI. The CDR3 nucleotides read TGTGCCAGCAGTGAATATGGGACAGGGACTGCTGGGGCCAACGTCCTGACTTTC. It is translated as CASSEYGTGTAGANVLTF.

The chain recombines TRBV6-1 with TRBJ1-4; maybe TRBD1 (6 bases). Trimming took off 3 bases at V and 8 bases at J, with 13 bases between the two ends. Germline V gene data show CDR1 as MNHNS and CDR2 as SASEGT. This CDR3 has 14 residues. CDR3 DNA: TGTGCCAGCAGTGACCGGGACATAAGCGAAAAACTGTTTTTT. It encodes CASSDRDISEKLFF.

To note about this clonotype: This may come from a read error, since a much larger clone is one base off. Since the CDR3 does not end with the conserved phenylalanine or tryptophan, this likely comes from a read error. The CDR3 sequence is CASTPGGTGKNIQYL. The CDR3 region has the DNA TGTGCCAGCACCCCGGGGGGGACGGGCAAAAACATTCAGTACCTC. This rearrangement joins TRBV28 to TRBJ2-4; TRBD2 matches 8 bases. J lost 3 bases, V lost 7 bases, and 8 bases had no gene match. This CDR3 has 15 residues. Germline V gives CDR1 MDHEN, CDR2 SYDVKM.

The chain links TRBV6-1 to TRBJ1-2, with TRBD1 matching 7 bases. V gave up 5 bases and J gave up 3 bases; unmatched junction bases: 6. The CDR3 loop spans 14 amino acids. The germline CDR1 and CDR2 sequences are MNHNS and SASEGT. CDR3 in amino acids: CASSQLGTDYGYTF. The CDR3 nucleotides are TGTGCCAGCAGTCAATTAGGGACAGACTATGGCTACACCTTC.

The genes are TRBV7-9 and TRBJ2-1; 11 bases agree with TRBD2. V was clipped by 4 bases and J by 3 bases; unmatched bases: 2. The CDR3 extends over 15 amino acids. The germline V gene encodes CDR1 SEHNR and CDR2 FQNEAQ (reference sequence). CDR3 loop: CASSSGLAVYNEQFF. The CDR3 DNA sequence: TGTGCCAGCAGCTCGGGACTAGCGGTCTACAATGAGCAGTTCTTC.

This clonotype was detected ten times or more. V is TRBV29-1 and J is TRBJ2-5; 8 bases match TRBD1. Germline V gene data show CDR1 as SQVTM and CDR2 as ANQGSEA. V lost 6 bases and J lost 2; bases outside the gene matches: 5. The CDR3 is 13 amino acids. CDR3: CSVDRGGQETQYF. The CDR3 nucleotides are TGCAGCGTAGACAGGGGTGGGCAAGAGACCCAGTACTTC.

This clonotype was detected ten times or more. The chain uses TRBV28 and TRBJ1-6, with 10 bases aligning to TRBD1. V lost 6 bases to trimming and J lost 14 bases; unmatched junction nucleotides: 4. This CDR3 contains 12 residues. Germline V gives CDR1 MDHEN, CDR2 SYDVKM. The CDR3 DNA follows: TGTGCCAGCAGGACAGGGGGCGAAACCCTCCACTTT. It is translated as CASRTGGETLHF.

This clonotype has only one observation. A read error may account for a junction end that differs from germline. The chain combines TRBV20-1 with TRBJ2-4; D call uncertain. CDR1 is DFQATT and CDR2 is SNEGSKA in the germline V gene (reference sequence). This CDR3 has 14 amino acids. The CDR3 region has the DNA TGCAGTGGTAGAGATCGTAGAGCCAAAAACATTCAGTACTTC. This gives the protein CSGRDRRAKNIQYF.

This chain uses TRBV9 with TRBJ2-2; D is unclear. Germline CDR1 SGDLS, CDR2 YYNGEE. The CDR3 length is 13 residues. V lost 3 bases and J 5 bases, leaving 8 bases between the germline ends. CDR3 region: CASSAPVTGELFF. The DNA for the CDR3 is TGTGCCAGCAGCGCTCCAGTGACCGGGGAGCTGTTTTTT.

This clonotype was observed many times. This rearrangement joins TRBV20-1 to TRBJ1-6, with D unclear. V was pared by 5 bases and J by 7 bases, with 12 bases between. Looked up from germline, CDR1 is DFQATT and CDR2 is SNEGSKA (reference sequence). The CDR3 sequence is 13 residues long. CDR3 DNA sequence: TGCAGTGCTGAGACCGTAATAAATTCACCCCTCCACTTT. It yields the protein CSAETVINSPLHF.

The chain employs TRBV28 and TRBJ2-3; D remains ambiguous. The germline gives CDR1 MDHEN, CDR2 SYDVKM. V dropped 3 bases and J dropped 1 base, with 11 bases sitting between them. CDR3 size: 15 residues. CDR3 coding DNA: TGTGCCAGCAGTTTTTGGCGGCAGCGCACAGATACGCAGTATTTT. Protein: CASSFWRQRTDTQYF.

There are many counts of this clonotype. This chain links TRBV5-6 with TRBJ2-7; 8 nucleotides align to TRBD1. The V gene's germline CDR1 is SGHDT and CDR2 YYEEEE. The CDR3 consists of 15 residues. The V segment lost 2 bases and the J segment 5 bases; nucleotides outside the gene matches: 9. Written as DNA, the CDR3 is TGTGCCAGCAGCTTAGTGCGGACAGGGAGCGACGAGCAGTACTTC. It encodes CASSLVRTGSDEQYF.

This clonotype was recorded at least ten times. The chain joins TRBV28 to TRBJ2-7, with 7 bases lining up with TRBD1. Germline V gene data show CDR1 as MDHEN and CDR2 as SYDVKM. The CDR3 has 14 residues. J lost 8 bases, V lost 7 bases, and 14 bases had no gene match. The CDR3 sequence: CASTPDRIATKQYF. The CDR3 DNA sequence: TGTGCCAGCACCCCGGACAGGATAGCTACGAAGCAGTACTTC.

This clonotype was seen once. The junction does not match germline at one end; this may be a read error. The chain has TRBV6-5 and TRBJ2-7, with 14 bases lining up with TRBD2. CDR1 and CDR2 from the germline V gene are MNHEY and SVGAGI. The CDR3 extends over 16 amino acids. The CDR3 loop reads CASSGGTSGSMYEQYF. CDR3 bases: TGTGCCAGCAGTGGAGGGACTAGCGGGAGTATGTACGAGCAATACTTC.

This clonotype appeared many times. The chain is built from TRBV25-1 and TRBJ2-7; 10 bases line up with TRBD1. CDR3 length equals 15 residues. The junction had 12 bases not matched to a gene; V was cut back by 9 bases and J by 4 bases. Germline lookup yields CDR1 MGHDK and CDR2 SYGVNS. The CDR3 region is CASKRSGTGVYEQYF. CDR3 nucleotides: TGTGCCAGTAAGCGTTCCGGGACAGGGGTTTACGAGCAGTACTTC.